Listed below are T cell receptor beta chains from one sample, sequenced in a study of blood T cells in healthy people across ages. One entry per CDR3 protein, called by TCRdb with MiXCR from the 5' RACE reads. In the table there are hundreds of thousands of distinct CDR3 sequences, 21% of which are singletons. The sequenced sample was blood. These receptors were taken from a man in his 70s in good health. Each CDR3 is given with its conserved first and last residue. D genes are given only for firm matches. Clone size is given for some rows only: seen once, a few or many times, or a class if the clone is expanded.

clone size,V gene,J gene,D gene,CDR3 DNA,CDR3 protein
-,TRBV5-4,TRBJ2-5,-,TGTGCCAGCACCTCGCTAGCGAGGGGGCAAGAGACCCAGTACTTC,CASTSLARGQETQYF
few,TRBV5-1,TRBJ2-6,-,TGCGCCAGCAGCTTGATGGCGGATCGCTCTGGGGCCAACGTCCTGACTTTC,CASSLMADRSGANVLTF
few,TRBV20-1,TRBJ2-7,-,TGCAGTGCTAGGGACATCCTCTCCTACGAGCAGTACTTC,CSARDILSYEQYF
-,TRBV20-1,TRBJ1-2,-,TGCAGTGCTAGGGAGAGTTATGGCTACACCTTC,CSARESYGYTF
-,TRBV2,TRBJ1-2,TRBD1,TGTGCCAGCAGTGATGGGACAGACTGGGGTGGCTACACCTTC,CASSDGTDWGGYTF
once,TRBV3-1,TRBJ2-1,-,TGTGCCAGCAGCCAAGATAGGGAGAATGAGCAGTTCTTC,CASSQDRENEQFF
few,TRBV28,TRBJ2-7,-,TGTGCCAGCAGTTTGCGGGGACCCTCCTACGAGCAGTACTTC,CASSLRGPSYEQYF
few,TRBV6-2/TRBV6-3,TRBJ2-3,-,TGTGCCAGCAGTCTCGGACGGAATACGCAGTATTTT,CASSLGRNTQYF
few,TRBV9,TRBJ2-5,-,TGTGCCAGCAGCCCTAGTCACACCTCGCTGGAGACCCAGTACTTC,CASSPSHTSLETQYF
-,TRBV12-3/TRBV12-4,TRBJ2-3,-,TGTGCCAGCAGTTTAGAGGGACTGGGTTTTAGGGGAACGCAGTATTTT,CASSLEGLGFRGTQYF
-,TRBV12-3/TRBV12-4,TRBJ2-7,TRBD1,TGTGCCAGCAGTTTAGCCCCCAGGGGGTCCTACGAGCAGTACTTC,CASSLAPRGSYEQYF
-,TRBV21-1,TRBJ2-2,-,TGTGCCAGCAGCAAGAGGGTTGGTGAGCTGTTTTTT,CASSKRVGELFF
many,TRBV6-5,TRBJ1-4,TRBD1,TGTGCCAGCAATTTAAGACAGGGGTTTTATGAAAAACTGTTTTTT,CASNLRQGFYEKLFF
few,TRBV30,TRBJ2-5,-,TGTGCCTGGAGTGTAGGTAGCGGAGAGACCCAGTACTTC,CAWSVGSGETQYF
few,TRBV10-3,TRBJ2-3,-,TGTGCCATCAGTGTCGATATTGTAGCGGATACGCAGTATTTT,CAISVDIVADTQYF
many,TRBV7-2,TRBJ2-5,-,TGTGCCAGCAGCTTTGATGAGGGTCAGGGAAAGACCCAGTACTTC,CASSFDEGQGKTQYF
few,TRBV27,TRBJ2-3,TRBD2,TGTGCCAGCAGAGTAGCGGGAGGGCGTAGCACAGATACGCAGTATTTT,CASRVAGGRSTDTQYF
-,TRBV18,TRBJ2-3,-,TGTGCCAGCTCACCCCTGACTAGTGGGAGTCGTACAGATACGCAGTATTTT,CASSPLTSGSRTDTQYF
few,TRBV3-1,TRBJ2-7,-,TGTGCCAGCAGCCATTCTCTAGTTACAAGCTCCTACGAGCAGTACTTC,CASSHSLVTSSYEQYF
few,TRBV20-1,TRBJ2-7,-,TGCAGTACCAATGTGAACGGGCGCGAGCAGTACTTC,CSTNVNGREQYF
few,TRBV20-1,TRBJ2-4,-,TGCAGTGCTAGAGATATCGGGGCCCCGGGATTCATTCAGTACTTC,CSARDIGAPGFIQYF
-,TRBV20-1,TRBJ1-4,-,TGCAGTGCTAGCCTCCGGGACAAGAATGAAAAACTGTTTTTT,CSASLRDKNEKLFF
few,TRBV6-5,TRBJ1-2,-,TGTGCCAGCAGTTACATGGCGGGTGGGAACTATGGCTACACCTTC,CASSYMAGGNYGYTF
-,TRBV12-3/TRBV12-4,TRBJ1-6,TRBD1,TGTGCCAGCAGGTCAAGACAGGGCAATAATTCACCCCTCCACTTT,CASRSRQGNNSPLHF
few,TRBV12-3/TRBV12-4,TRBJ2-1,TRBD2,TGTGCCAGCAGCCTAGGACTAGCTGGCTATGAGCAGTTCTTC,CASSLGLAGYEQFF
-,TRBV5-1,TRBJ1-6,-,TGCGCCAGCAGCTTGGCCGGGGAAGGGGACTCACCCCTCCACTTT,CASSLAGEGDSPLHF
-,TRBV27,TRBJ2-7,-,TGTGCCAGCAGGACCCTCCGGGGGATCCCATCCTACGAGCAGTACTTC,CASRTLRGIPSYEQYF
-,TRBV9,TRBJ1-4,TRBD1,TGTGCCAGCAGCGCGGGACAGGTTAATGAAAAACTGTTTTTT,CASSAGQVNEKLFF
-,TRBV3-1,TRBJ2-7,-,TGTGCCAGCAGCCAATCACAGGGAGCCGACTACGAGCAGTACTTC,CASSQSQGADYEQYF
-,TRBV18,TRBJ2-1,TRBD2,TGTGCCAGCTCACCAGGCGGGAGATTCGGCAATGAGCAGTTCTTC,CASSPGGRFGNEQFF
-,TRBV2,TRBJ2-7,-,TGTGCCAGCAGTGATGCGGCCCAGGTTATACAGGTAACGATATACGAGCAGTACTTC,CASSDAAQVIQVTIYEQYF
few,TRBV12-3/TRBV12-4,TRBJ2-7,-,TGTGCCAGCAGGCATAGCTCCTACGAGCAGTACTTC,CASRHSSYEQYF
-,TRBV11-2,TRBJ2-4,-,TGTGCCAGCAGCACCCGTGGTGGAGCCAAAAACATTCAGTACTTC,CASSTRGGAKNIQYF
few,TRBV3-1,TRBJ2-3,TRBD2,TGTGCCAGCAGCCGATACTCTGGGGGAGGGGATACGCAGTATTTT,CASSRYSGGGDTQYF
-,TRBV5-5,TRBJ1-1,TRBD1,TGTGCCAGCAGCCGTGCAGGGGGGATTATTCTGTCGACTGAAGCTTTCTTT,CASSRAGGIILSTEAFF
-,TRBV29-1,TRBJ1-4,-,TGCAGCGTTGCTGGACAGAAAAATGAAAAACTGTTTTTT,CSVAGQKNEKLFF
-,TRBV18,TRBJ1-4,-,TGTGCCAGCTCGCCTCGGGACCAGAATGAAAAACTGTTTTTT,CASSPRDQNEKLFF
-,TRBV11-2,TRBJ2-4,-,TGTGCCAGCAGCTTACCAGCGAGGTCGCGTGGAGGGAACATTCAGTACTTC,CASSLPARSRGGNIQYF
-,TRBV3-1,TRBJ2-6,-,TGTGCCAGCATTGGGGCCAACGTCCTGACTTTC,CASIGANVLTF
few,TRBV7-2,TRBJ2-7,TRBD1,TGTGCCAGCAGCTTAGGAGGGGGCTCAGCGCAGTACTTC,CASSLGGGSAQYF
-,TRBV12-3/TRBV12-4,TRBJ2-5,-,TGTGCCAGCAGTGGACCAGCGGGGACCCAGTACTTC,CASSGPAGTQYF
-,TRBV10-1,TRBJ2-4,-,TGCGCCAGCAGTGAGAACCCGGGTATTCCGGGGAGCAAAAACATTCAGTACTTC,CASSENPGIPGSKNIQYF
-,TRBV2,TRBJ1-1,-,TGTGCCAGCAGTGAAGCGCTTCGGCGGGGGGACACTGAAGCTTTCTTT,CASSEALRRGDTEAFF
-,TRBV9,TRBJ1-6,TRBD1,TGTGCCAGCAGCACCGACAGGGGGGTTTCACCCCTCCACTTT,CASSTDRGVSPLHF
few,TRBV2,TRBJ2-7,-,TGTGCCAGCAGTGAGGAGAAGGTCCCCGCCTACGAGCAGTACTTC,CASSEEKVPAYEQYF
-,TRBV28,TRBJ2-7,-,TGTGCCAGCAGTTCCGACAGTTTCCACGAGCAGTACTTC,CASSSDSFHEQYF
few,TRBV20-1,TRBJ1-5,-,TGCAGTGCTAGAGATCCCCGAGATCGAAATAGCAATCAGCCCCAGCACTTT,CSARDPRDRNSNQPQHF
few,TRBV3-1,TRBJ2-1,TRBD2,TGTGCCAGCAGCCAACAAGGGACTAGCGGTCCCTACAATGAGCAGTTCTTC,CASSQQGTSGPYNEQFF
few,TRBV5-1,TRBJ2-1,TRBD2,TGCGCCAGCAGCTTGACTAGCGGGAGAACCTACAATGAGCAGTTCTTC,CASSLTSGRTYNEQFF
-,TRBV20-1,TRBJ2-7,-,TGCAGTGCTAGAGATCTATCCTTAAGCGGCGAGCAGTACTTC,CSARDLSLSGEQYF
many,TRBV28,TRBJ2-1,TRBD2,TGTGCCAGCAGCTGGACTGCCGGGACTAGCGGGAGCGTCTCCTACAATGAGCAGTTCTTC,CASSWTAGTSGSVSYNEQFF
few,TRBV6-5,TRBJ1-5,-,TGTGCCAGCAGCCCCCTAAATCAGCCCCAGCATTTT,CASSPLNQPQHF
few,TRBV28,TRBJ2-7,-,TGTGCCAGCAGTTTAGACCCATTTGAATCCTACGAGCAGTACTTC,CASSLDPFESYEQYF
-,TRBV18,TRBJ2-5,TRBD1,TGTGCCAGCTCACCTCGGACAGGGAAAGAGACCCAGTACTTC,CASSPRTGKETQYF